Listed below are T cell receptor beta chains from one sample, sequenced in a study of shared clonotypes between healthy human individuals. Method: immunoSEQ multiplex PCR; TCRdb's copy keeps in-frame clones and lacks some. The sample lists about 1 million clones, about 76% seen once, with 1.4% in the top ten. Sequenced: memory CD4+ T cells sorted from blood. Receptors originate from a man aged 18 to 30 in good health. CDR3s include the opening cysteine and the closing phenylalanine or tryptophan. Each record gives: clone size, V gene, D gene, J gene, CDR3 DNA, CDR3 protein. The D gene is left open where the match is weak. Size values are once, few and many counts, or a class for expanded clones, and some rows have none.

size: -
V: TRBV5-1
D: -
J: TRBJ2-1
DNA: TGCGCCAGCAGCTTGGCCGCGGGGAACTACAATGAGCAGTTCTTC
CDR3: CASSLAAGNYNEQFF

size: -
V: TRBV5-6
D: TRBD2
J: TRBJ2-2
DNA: TGTGCCAGCACCCCGGGAGGCACCGGGGAGCTGTTTTTT
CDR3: CASTPGGTGELFF

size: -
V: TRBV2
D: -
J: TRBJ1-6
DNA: TGTGCCAGCGTAGGGATGGGGGACAATTCACCCCTCCACTTT
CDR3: CASVGMGDNSPLHF

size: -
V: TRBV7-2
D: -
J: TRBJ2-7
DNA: TGTGCCAGCGGCTCCCCCGGGATGTACGAGCAGTACTTC
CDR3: CASGSPGMYEQYF

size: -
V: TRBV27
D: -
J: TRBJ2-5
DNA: TGTGCCAGCAGTTTATTCCGGGGGGCCGGAGAGACCCAGTACTTC
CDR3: CASSLFRGAGETQYF

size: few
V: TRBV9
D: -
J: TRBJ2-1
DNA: TGTGCCAGCAGCGTAGGCGGAAACTCCTACAATGAGCAGTTCTTC
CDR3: CASSVGGNSYNEQFF

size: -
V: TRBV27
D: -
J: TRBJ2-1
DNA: TGTGCCAGCAGTTTAGAAACCAGGGCCCACAATGAGCAGTTCTTC
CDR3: CASSLETRAHNEQFF

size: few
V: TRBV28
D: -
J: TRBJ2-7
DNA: TGTGCCAGCAGTTTACGGACCTACGAGCAGTACTTC
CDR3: CASSLRTYEQYF

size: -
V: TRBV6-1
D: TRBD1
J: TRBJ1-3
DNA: TGTGCCAGTAATACTTATGACAGGGCTGGAAACACCATATATTTT
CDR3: CASNTYDRAGNTIYF

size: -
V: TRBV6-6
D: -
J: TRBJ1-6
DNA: TGTGCCAGCAGTTACGGAGACGGTACCTATAATTCACCCCTCCACTTT
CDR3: CASSYGDGTYNSPLHF

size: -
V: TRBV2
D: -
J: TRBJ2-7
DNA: TGTGCCAGTTATACCGCCCGGGACTCCGAGCAGTACTTC
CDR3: CASYTARDSEQYF

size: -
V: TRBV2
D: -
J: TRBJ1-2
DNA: TGTGCCAGCAGCGGTACGGGCAGGGTGTATGGCTACACCTTC
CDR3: CASSGTGRVYGYTF

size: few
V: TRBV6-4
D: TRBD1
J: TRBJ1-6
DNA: TGTGCCAGCAGGGGACAGACAAATTCACCCCTCCACTTT
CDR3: CASRGQTNSPLHF

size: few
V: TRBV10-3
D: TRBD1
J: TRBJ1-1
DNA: TGTGCCATCAGATCCCAGGGGGATGGTGAAGCTTTCTTT
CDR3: CAIRSQGDGEAFF

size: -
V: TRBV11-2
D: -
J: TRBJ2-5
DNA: TGTGCCAGCAGCTTAGACAGGGCATCCCAAGAGACCCAGTACTTC
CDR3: CASSLDRASQETQYF

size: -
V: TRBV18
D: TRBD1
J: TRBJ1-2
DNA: TGTGCCAGCTCACCTCTCGACAGGGAAATCATCTATGGCTACACCTTC
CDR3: CASSPLDREIIYGYTF

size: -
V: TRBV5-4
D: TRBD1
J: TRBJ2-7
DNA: TGTGCCAGCAGTCCTCCGGGACAGATCTACGAGCAGTACTTC
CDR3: CASSPPGQIYEQYF

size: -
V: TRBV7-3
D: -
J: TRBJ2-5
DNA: TGTGCCAGCAGCTTAGTCGGGGGGCAGAAAGAGACCCAGTACTTC
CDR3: CASSLVGGQKETQYF

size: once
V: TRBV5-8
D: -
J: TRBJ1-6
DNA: TGTGCCAGCAGCTTGGCGGGGGGCGGGAATTCACCCCTCCACTTT
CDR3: CASSLAGGGNSPLHF

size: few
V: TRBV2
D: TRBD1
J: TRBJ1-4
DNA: TGTGCCAGCTCCTACAGGGGTCTTCGAGGACCCTCCCTGTTTTTT
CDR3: CASSYRGLRGPSLFF

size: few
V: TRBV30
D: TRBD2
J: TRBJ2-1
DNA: TGTGCCTGGAGTCTCGCTAGCGGGGGGGCCTACAATGAGCAGTTCTTC
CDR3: CAWSLASGGAYNEQFF

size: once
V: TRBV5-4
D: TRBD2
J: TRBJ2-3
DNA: TGTGCCAGCAGCTTGAGACTAGCGGGTGGCACAGATACGCAGTATTTT
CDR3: CASSLRLAGGTDTQYF

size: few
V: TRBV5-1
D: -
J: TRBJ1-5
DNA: TGCGCCAGCAGCTCGACCCGGACAGTTTATAGCAATCAGCCCCAGCATTTT
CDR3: CASSSTRTVYSNQPQHF

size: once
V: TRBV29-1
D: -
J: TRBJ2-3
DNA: TGCAGCGTTGAATCCCAGGGGATAGCAGATACGCAGTATTTT
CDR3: CSVESQGIADTQYF

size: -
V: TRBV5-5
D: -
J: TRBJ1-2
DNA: TGTGCCAGCAGCCCCCTGGGGGAAAATAACTATGGCTACACCTTC
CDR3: CASSPLGENNYGYTF

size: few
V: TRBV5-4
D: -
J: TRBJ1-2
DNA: TGTGCCAGCAGCTTGGATCCGGAAGCTAACTATGGCTACACCTTC
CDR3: CASSLDPEANYGYTF

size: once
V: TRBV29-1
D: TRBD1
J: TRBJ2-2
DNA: TGCAGCGTTTTGGGTCAGGGGGCCACCGGGGAGCTGTTTTTT
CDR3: CSVLGQGATGELFF

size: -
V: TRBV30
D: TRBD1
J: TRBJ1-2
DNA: TGTGCCTGGAGGACCTCGGGACAGGGATTCTATGGCTACACCTTC
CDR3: CAWRTSGQGFYGYTF

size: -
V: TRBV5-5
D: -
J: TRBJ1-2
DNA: TGTGCCAGCAGCTACGACCTCAGGTTTGGCTATGGCTACACCTTC
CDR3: CASSYDLRFGYGYTF

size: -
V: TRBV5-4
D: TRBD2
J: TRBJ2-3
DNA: TGTGCCAGCATCCCGAGTGGGACTAGCGGGAGTAATACGCAGTATTTT
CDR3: CASIPSGTSGSNTQYF

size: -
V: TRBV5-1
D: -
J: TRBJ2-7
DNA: TGCGCCAGCAGCTTCCGTGGCGGATTCACCTCCTACGAGCAGTACTTC
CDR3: CASSFRGGFTSYEQYF

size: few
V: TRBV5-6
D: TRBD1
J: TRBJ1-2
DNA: TGTGCCAGCAGCTACAGGGGGCTAATTATTTGGGATGGCTACACCTTC
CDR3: CASSYRGLIIWDGYTF

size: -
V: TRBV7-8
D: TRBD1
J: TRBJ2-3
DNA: TGTGCCAGCAGCTTTAACAGGGGGATCGGTACAGATACGCAGTATTTT
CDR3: CASSFNRGIGTDTQYF

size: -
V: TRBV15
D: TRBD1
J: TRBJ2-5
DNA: TGTGCCACCAGCAGAGGAGGACAGGGGGAGACCCAGTACTTC
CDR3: CATSRGGQGETQYF

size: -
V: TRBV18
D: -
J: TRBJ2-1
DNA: TGTGCCAGCTCACCACCTACCTTGGGGCGAGGGCGTTACAATGAGCAGTTCTTC
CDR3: CASSPPTLGRGRYNEQFF

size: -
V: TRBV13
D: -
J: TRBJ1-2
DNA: TGTGCCAGCAGCCTACGATCTATACAATATGGCTACACCTTC
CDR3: CASSLRSIQYGYTF

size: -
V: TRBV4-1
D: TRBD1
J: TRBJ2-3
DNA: TGCGCCAGCAGCTACCGGGACAGGGGGATCACAGATACGCAGTATTTT
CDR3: CASSYRDRGITDTQYF

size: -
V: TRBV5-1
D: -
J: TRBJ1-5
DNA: TGCGCCAGCAGCTTGGGGAGCAGCTACAATCAGCCCCAGCATTTT
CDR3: CASSLGSSYNQPQHF

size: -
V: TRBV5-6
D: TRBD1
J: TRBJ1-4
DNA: TGTGCCAGCAGCTTCCGGGACAGGGGCGAAAAACTGTTTTTT
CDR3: CASSFRDRGEKLFF

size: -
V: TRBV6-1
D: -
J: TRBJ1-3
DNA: TGTGCCAGCAGTGAAGCGCTGACCGGGGCTGATGGAAACACCATATATTTT
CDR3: CASSEALTGADGNTIYF

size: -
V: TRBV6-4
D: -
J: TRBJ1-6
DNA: TGTGCCAGCAGTGACTCGCCAGCCATATCCCTCCACTTT
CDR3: CASSDSPAISLHF

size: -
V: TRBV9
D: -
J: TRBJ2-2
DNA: TGTGCCAGCAGGGAAGGGGTATTTGACACCGGGGAGCTGTTTTTT
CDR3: CASREGVFDTGELFF

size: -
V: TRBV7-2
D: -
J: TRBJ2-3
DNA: TGTGCCAGCAGCTTTGGATCAGATACGCAGTATTTT
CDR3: CASSFGSDTQYF

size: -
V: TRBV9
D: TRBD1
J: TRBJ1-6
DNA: TGTGCCAGCAGCGCAGGGGGACAGGATAATTCACCCCTCCACTTT
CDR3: CASSAGGQDNSPLHF

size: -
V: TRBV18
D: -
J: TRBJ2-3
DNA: TGTGCCAGCTCACCACCAAATAGGGAGATGTATTTT
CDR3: CASSPPNREMYF

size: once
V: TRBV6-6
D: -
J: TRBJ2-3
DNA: TGTGCCAGCAGCCCGACAACCGGCCTGTATTTT
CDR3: CASSPTTGLYF

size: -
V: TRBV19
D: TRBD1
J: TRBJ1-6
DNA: TGTGCCAGTAGTATCCGGACAGGGGATTCACCCCTCCACTTT
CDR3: CASSIRTGDSPLHF

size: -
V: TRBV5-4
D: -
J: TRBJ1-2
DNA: TGTGCCAGCAGCTTGCCGAACTATGGCTACACCTTC
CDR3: CASSLPNYGYTF